One T cell receptor beta chain is described in this entry. The sample belongs to a study of blood T cell repertoires in COVID-19. As for the study in general: Sample material is recorded as cDNA or gDNA derived from T cells, B-cell-depleted T cells, or PBMCs.

Per the original methods: Amplification of reference gene primers provided the estimated nucleated cell counts. The table came from immunoSEQ multiplex PCR; TCRdb's copy has only in-frame clones and leaves some out. The DNA was the basis for D and trimming; V, J and clone size are from that table. Counted here are 80,000 to 100,000 clones, 91% occurring once; the ten biggest clones make up about 1.8%. The TCR comes from a human donor with active COVID-19. The donor label of this sample is uncertain. The sample was peripheral blood.

CDR3 sequence: CASSLVAQGSTDTQYF. The CDR3 DNA follows: TGTGCCAGCAGCTTAGTTGCCCAGGGGAGCACAGATACGCAGTATTTT. The J gene is TRBJ2-3, the V gene TRBV13, with a tentative D call TRBD1 (6 bases). The V gene lost 1 base and the J gene lost 0 bases, with 11 bases spanning the gap. The CDR3 has 16 residues. Germline V gives CDR1 PRHDT, CDR2 FYEKMQ (reference sequence).